The present T cell receptor beta chain was sequenced within a study of Ad26.COV2.S vaccination and SARS-CoV-2 variants. On the study more broadly: Donor was one of the participants in the Ad26.COV2.S arm of the COV1001 trial. Ad26.COV2.S was injected intramuscularly once or twice, 56 days apart.

This clone is a singleton in its sample. Its target is not known. General study results and limits: Post-vaccination spike-specific CD8+ and CD4+ T cell responses reportedly had substantial breadth.

Libraries were prepared by immunoSEQ multiplex PCR; TCRdb keeps only in-frame clonotypes and omits some of them. The data contain about 320,000 clones, around 83% of them singletons. The CDR3 length is 14 residues. From germline, CDR1 is MNHEY and CDR2 SVGAGI. The V end lost 2 bases, the J end lost 4 bases, and 9 bases lay between the germline ends. Regarding treatment: some 20 received Ad26.COV2.S at low or high dose, single or two shots; five or six received placebo; per-sample allocation not given. Samples analyzed were those drawn on day 63 after the first vaccine or placebo injection. The genes are TRBV6-5 and TRBJ2-1, with D unresolved. The specimen was peripheral blood, collected in a trial of Ad26.COV2.S vaccine versus placebo. The receptor was derived from a person between 18 and 65 years old who received the Ad26.COV2.S COVID-19 vaccine or a placebo. CDR3 region: CASSYRELYNEQFF. In DNA, the CDR3 is TGTGCCAGCAGTTACCGTGAGCTGTACAATGAGCAGTTCTTC.